This T cell receptor (beta chain) was captured by sequencing in a study of quantifying T cell responses using KT2 cells. Background on the study: Reverse transcription used primers in the TCR alpha and beta constant regions. Study-wide findings and caveats: Detection of KT2 sequences held at the lowest tested level, about one cell per 100,000 PBMC.

This clonotype showed up just a few times. Its cognate antigen is unknown. This CDR3 has 12 residues. Germline V gene sequence: CDR1 DFQATT, CDR2 SNEGSKA (reference sequence). The V gene lost 5 bases and the J gene lost 0 bases, with 6 bases spanning the gap. Each cDNA got a UMI-containing oligo ligated at its 3' end. The first PCR ran three to four cycles with an equimolar RC1.1 and RC1.2 beta primer mix. MiXCR, applied by TCRdb to the UMI-ligation and nested PCR reads, yields one record per CDR3 protein. This table has fewer than 45,000 distinct CDR3 sequences, 17% appearing once. Unfractionated PBMC were spiked with known numbers of KT2 clone cells.

The sample consisted of PBMCs spiked with cells of the T cell clone KT2. This TCR came from a human donor. The rearrangement uses TRBV20-1 and TRBJ2-3; no clear D. The CDR3 DNA sequence: TGCAGTGCTGGCACTAGCACAGATACGCAGTATTTT. Its translation: CSAGTSTDTQYF.